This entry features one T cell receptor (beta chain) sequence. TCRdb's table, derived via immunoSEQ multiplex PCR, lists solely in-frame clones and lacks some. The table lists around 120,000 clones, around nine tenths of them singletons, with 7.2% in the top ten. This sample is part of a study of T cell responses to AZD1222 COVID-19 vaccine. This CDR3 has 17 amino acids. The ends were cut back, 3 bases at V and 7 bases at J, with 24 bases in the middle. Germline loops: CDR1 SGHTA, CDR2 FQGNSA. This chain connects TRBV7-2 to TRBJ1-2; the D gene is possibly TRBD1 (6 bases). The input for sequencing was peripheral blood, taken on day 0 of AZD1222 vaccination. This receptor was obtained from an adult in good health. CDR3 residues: CASSFNAGASLLPGYTF. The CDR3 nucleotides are TGTGCCAGCAGCTTTAACGCAGGGGCCTCGCTATTACCTGGCTACACCTTC.